This paragraph covers one T cell receptor (beta chain) sequence. The data derive from a study of low-dose radiotherapy and immunotherapy resistance in tumors. Study-wide context: Cohort 1 was treated with 0.5 Gy per fraction at 2-week intervals, amounting to 6.5 Gy overall.

Per the germline V gene, CDR1 is MDHEN and CDR2 is SYDVKM. The CDR3 is 13 residues long. The germline V and J ends were trimmed by 2 bases and 7 bases, with 9 bases remaining between them. TRAV and TRBV primers primed cDNA for both TCRalpha and TCRbeta. The authors ran about 21 PCR cycles to amplify TCRs with a constant-region primer and V-primer adapter. TCRdb re-called the reads through MiXCR, storing one row per CDR3 protein. The sample contains under 10,000 distinct CDR3 sequences, 61% of which appear only once. The V call is TRBV28, the J call TRBJ2-1; D is ambiguous. This TCR derives from a human donor with advanced metastatic prostate, ovarian, gallbladder or colorectal cancer (not recorded which). This table probably holds off-target reads from a library built for another chain. The CDR3 loop is CASSLVAGNEQFF. The CDR3 DNA sequence: TGTGCCAGCAGTTTAGTCGCTGGGAATGAGCAGTTCTTC.